The clone carrying this T cell receptor beta chain occurred once. Its antigen is as yet unknown. The entry originates in a study of Ad26.COV2.S vaccination and SARS-CoV-2 variants. General study findings and limits: CD8+ and CD4+ T cells specific for spike reportedly responded with substantial breadth after vaccination.

Described treatment: around 19 received Ad26.COV2.S at low or high dose, single or two shots; roughly five received placebo; per-sample allocation not given. Samples analyzed were those drawn on day 63 after the first vaccine or placebo injection. In Boston, an adult donor aged 18-55 years took part. Participants' vaccine, an Ad26 vector, delivered Wuhan-strain SARS-CoV-2 spike. Here immunoSEQ multiplex PCR was the method, and the copy in TCRdb shows in-frame clones only, minus some. Of 250,000 to 300,000 clones listed, over 75% are singletons. V was trimmed by 0 bases and J by 2 bases, leaving 11 bases between them. CDR3 length: 16 amino acids.

This TCR was sampled from a person between 18 and 59 years old who received the Ad26.COV2.S COVID-19 vaccine or a placebo. The sequencing used peripheral blood, collected in a trial of Ad26.COV2.S vaccine versus placebo. The chain has TRBV23-1 and TRBJ1-3; D remains unclear. TRBV23-1 is labeled an ORF, and its function is uncertain. Here the CDR3 DNA reads TGCGCCAGCAGTCAATCGTGGCAGAGCCCTGGAAACACCATATATTTT. Translation gives CASSQSWQSPGNTIYF.